These 22 T cell receptor beta chains were sequenced from one sample in a study of regulatory T cells in long-lasting Graves disease. Time point defined: persistent/refractory GD, antithyroid drugs over 5 years with positive TRAb. PBMC RNA served as the TCR library source. Construction of TCR beta libraries relied on iRepertoire HTBI primers and on Arm-PCR targeting CDR3 regions. TCRdb re-analysed the multiplex PCR reads in MiXCR, keeping a single row per CDR3 protein. The table includes roughly 490,000 distinct CDR3 sequences, 22% detected once. Sequencing was performed on peripheral blood mononuclear cells (PBMCs), taken when the disease was refractory, from a patient treated with antithyroid drugs. These receptor sequences come from a female donor with Graves disease.

This clonotype was observed many times. This sequence joins TRBV28 and TRBJ1-1, with a possible D match to TRBD1 (5 bases). The length of the CDR3 is 17 residues. V lost 2 bases and J lost 1, with 17 bases in between. CDR1 and CDR2 (germline): MDHEN, SYDVKM. The CDR3 coding sequence is TGTGCCAGCAGTTTAATGGGGACGATAGGGCAGAACACTGAAGCTTTCTTT. It codes for CASSLMGTIGQNTEAFF.

V and J are TRBV7-8 and TRBJ1-6, with 7 nucleotides matching TRBD1. The germline V gene encodes CDR1 SGHVS and CDR2 FQNEAQ. J lost 9 bases, V lost 5 bases, and 10 bases had no gene match. The CDR3 is 15 amino acids. The CDR3 reads CASSPPQGKVSPLHF. The CDR3 coding sequence is TGTGCCAGCAGCCCCCCACAGGGGAAGGTTTCACCCCTCCACTTT.

This clonotype was counted between two and nine times. The chain recombines TRBV27 with TRBJ2-7, with D tentatively TRBD1 or TRBD2 (6 bases each). The V end lost 6 bases, the J end lost 3 bases, and 18 bases lay between the germline ends. This CDR3 is built from 15 residues. The germline CDR1 and CDR2 sequences are MNHEY and SMNVEV (reference sequence). CDR3 nucleotide sequence: TGTGCCAGCAGCAAAAGGGGGGACCTTTTCTACGAGCAGTACTTC. Translated, it gives CASSKRGDLFYEQYF.

As to this clonotype: This may come from a read error, since a much larger clone is one base off. The chain employs TRBV6-2 or TRBV6-3 and TRBJ1-5; tentatively, D is TRBD1 (5 bases). Trimming pared 6 bases from V and 5 bases from J, leaving 20 bases between. This CDR3 is built from 16 residues. The V gene's germline CDR1 is MNHEY and CDR2 SVGEGT. In DNA form, the CDR3 reads TGTGCCAGCAGGAAGGGTGATGGGGCAAATGATCAGCCCCAGCATTTT. Residues: CASRKGDGANDQPQHF.

The V gene is TRBV6-1, the J gene TRBJ1-3; a possible D gene is TRBD1 (5 bases). The CDR3 is made up of 15 amino acids. Between the trimmed V and J ends, which lost 7 bases and 0 bases, there was a span of 13 bases. Germline-derived CDR1 and CDR2 are MNHNS and SASEGT. The CDR3 loop reads CASNPGPISGNTIYF. The CDR3 DNA is TGTGCCAGCAACCCGGGACCGATCTCTGGAAACACCATATATTTT.

The sample holds a few counts of this clonotype. J is TRBJ2-5 and V is TRBV20-1; 7 bases agree with TRBD2. CDR3 length: 14 amino acids. V lost 5 bases, J lost 5 bases, and 11 bases stayed unmatched. CDR1 and CDR2 from the germline V gene are DFQATT and SNEGSKA (reference sequence). CDR3 amino acids: CSALAPTSRETQYF. CDR3 sequence (DNA): TGCAGTGCTCTAGCCCCGACTAGCCGCGAGACCCAGTACTTC.

The V and J genes are TRBV3-1 and TRBJ2-3; 9 bases fit TRBD2. The CDR3 totals 18 residues. The trim removed 3 bases at V and 3 bases at J, leaving 13 bases unmatched. Germline-derived CDR1 and CDR2 are LGHDT and YNNKEL (reference sequence). CDR3 DNA sequence: TGTGCCAGCAGCCAGTACTCCGGGACTAGCTTCGGGACAGATACGCAGTATTTT. Residues: CASSQYSGTSFGTDTQYF.

This chain uses TRBV14 with TRBJ1-5; D is possibly TRBD1 (5 bases). The V end was cut by 1 base, the J end by 5 bases, with 9 bases between. The CDR3 spans 14 residues. Germline V lookup: CDR1 SGHDN, CDR2 FVKESK. The CDR3 bases are TGTGCCAGCAGCCAAGGTTGGGGGGATCAGCCCCAGCATTTT. As protein: CASSQGWGDQPQHF.

DNA for the CDR3: TGTGCCAGCAGCCTACTAGCGGGGACAGATACGCAGTATTTT. Its protein product is CASSLLAGTDTQYF. The V call is TRBV3-1, the J call TRBJ2-3; 10 positions match TRBD2. CDR3 length equals 14 residues. Germline CDR1 is LGHDT and CDR2 is YNNKEL (reference sequence). Unmatched junction bases numbered 1, after V lost 4 bases and J lost 3 bases.

This chain links TRBV4-1 with TRBJ2-1, with 13 bases aligning to TRBD2. The ends lost 5 bases at V and 0 bases at J; junction bases unmatched: 19. The CDR3 totals 22 residues. Germline lookup yields CDR1 MGHRA and CDR2 YSYEKL. The CDR3 sequence: CASSDASLVTSGRTSSYNEQFF. As DNA, the CDR3 is TGCGCCAGCAGCGACGCCTCCCTAGTGACTAGCGGGAGGACGAGCTCCTACAATGAGCAGTTCTTC.

This clonotype appeared many times. The chain combines TRBV7-8 with TRBJ1-4, with D possibly TRBD1 on 5 matching bases. The germline V gene has CDR1 SGHVS and CDR2 FQNEAQ. Deletions cut 3 bases from V and 2 bases from J, with 10 bases between. The CDR3 consists of 15 residues. CDR3 amino acids: CASSFLGVTNEKLFF. The CDR3 nucleotides read TGTGCCAGCAGCTTTCTAGGGGTTACTAATGAAAAACTGTTTTTT.

This clonotype came up many times. V and J are TRBV28 and TRBJ1-2; unclear D gene. The germline V and J ends were trimmed by 7 bases and 3 bases, with 9 bases remaining between them. The CDR3 is made up of 12 amino acids. CDR1 and CDR2 (germline): MDHEN, SYDVKM. The CDR3 nucleotides are TGTGCCAGCATAAACAGCTACTATGGCTACACCTTC. Translating gives CASINSYYGYTF.

This clonotype was detected a few times. The chain combines TRBV24-1 with TRBJ2-2, with D perhaps matching TRBD1 or TRBD2 (5 bases each). The V gene's germline CDR1 is KGHDR and CDR2 SFDVKD. Trimming shortened V by 2 bases and J by 6 bases, and 18 bases separated the two germline ends. The CDR3 spans 17 residues. The CDR3 here is CATSDSPGARKAGELFF. The CDR3 DNA reads TGTGCCACCAGTGATTCCCCCGGGGCAAGAAAGGCCGGGGAGCTGTTTTTT.

The chain combines TRBV10-3 with TRBJ2-2; D unclear. CDR1 is ENHRY and CDR2 is SYGVKD in the germline V gene. Trimming took 0 bases from V and 1 from J, leaving 3 bases between them. CDR3 length: 14 amino acids. CDR3 in DNA: TGTGCCATCAGTGAGTCGCTGAACACCGGGGAGCTGTTTTTT. It yields the protein CAISESLNTGELFF.

V and J are TRBV12-3 or TRBV12-4 and TRBJ2-2, with a possible D match to TRBD1 (6 bases). Trimming pared 2 bases from V and 5 bases from J, leaving 18 bases between. CDR3 length: 17 residues. CDR3 sequence reads: CASSLYRQGLGTGELFF. The CDR3, as DNA: TGTGCCAGCAGTTTATACCGGCAGGGGTTGGGGACCGGGGAGCTGTTTTTT.

Only a few counts were recorded for this clonotype. The V call is TRBV19, the J call TRBJ1-1, with 9 bases lining up with TRBD1. V lost 3 bases and J lost 3; bases outside the gene matches: 2. The CDR3 length is 14 residues. Germline loops: CDR1 LNHDA, CDR2 SQIVND (reference sequence). This chain's CDR3 is CASSIDRGDTEAFF. The CDR3 DNA reads TGTGCCAGTAGTATTGACAGGGGGGACACTGAAGCTTTCTTT.

This clonotype has at least ten counts. This chain links TRBV29-1 with TRBJ1-2, with D hard to call. Trimming stripped 6 bases from V and 4 bases from J, with 12 bases between. CDR1 is SQVTM, CDR2 ANQGSEA, per germline. The CDR3 is 12 amino acids. The CDR3 DNA is TGCAGCGTGTCGGAAGGAGGCTATGGCTACACCTTC. It codes for CSVSEGGYGYTF.

The CDR3 DNA reads as TGCAGCGTCTCGACCGGGGGTGACACTGAAGCTTTCTTT. It specifies CSVSTGGDTEAFF. V is TRBV29-1 and J is TRBJ1-1; a possible D gene is TRBD1 (5 bases). V was pared by 6 bases and J by 3 bases, with 14 bases between. This CDR3 spans 13 amino acids. Germline lookup yields CDR1 SQVTM and CDR2 ANQGSEA. Full variable domain (missing parts from reference TRBV29-1 and TRBJ1-1): SAVISQKPSRDICQRGTSLTIQCQVDSQVTMMFWYRQQPGQSLTLIATANQGSEATYESGFVIDKFPISRPNLTFSTLTVSNMSPEDSSIYLCSVSTGGDTEAFFGQGTRLTVV.

This clonotype was counted only a few times. Here the CDR3 DNA reads TGTGCCAGCAGCTCTAATGGGGCAGATCCGAACACTGAAGCTTTCTTT. This sequence encodes CASSSNGADPNTEAFF. The V and J genes are TRBV9 and TRBJ1-1, with a tentative D call TRBD1 (5 bases). Deletions cut 4 bases from V and 1 base from J, with 17 bases between. Germline V gives CDR1 SGDLS, CDR2 YYNGEE. There are 16 residues in the CDR3. Full variable domain (remainder filled in from reference TRBV9 and TRBJ1-1): DSGVTQTPKHLITATGQRVTLRCSPRSGDLSVYWYQQSLDQGLQFLIQYYNGEERAKGNILERFSAQQFPDLHSELNLSSLELGDSALYFCASSSNGADPNTEAFFGQGTRLTVV.

The sample holds a few counts of this clonotype. The V call is TRBV20-1, the J call TRBJ1-2, with D possibly matching TRBD1 (5 bases). V gave up 6 bases and J gave up 4 bases, with 12 bases separating them. CDR1 is DFQATT and CDR2 is SNEGSKA in the germline V gene (reference sequence). The CDR3 is 12 amino acids. CDR3 sequence (DNA): TGCAGTGCGACCCCGGGACCCTATGGCTACACCTTC. This codes for CSATPGPYGYTF.

The chain is built from TRBV6-5 and TRBJ2-3; 9 bases line up with TRBD2. Germline lookup yields CDR1 MNHEY and CDR2 SVGAGI. V gave up 4 bases and J gave up 0 bases; unmatched junction bases: 5. The CDR3 extends over 16 amino acids. DNA for the CDR3: TGTGCCAGCAGTTCTCTAGCGGGAAGAAGCACAGATACGCAGTATTTT. Protein: CASSSLAGRSTDTQYF.

This clonotype was counted ten times or more. This rearrangement joins TRBV29-1 to TRBJ2-5, with 8 bases fitting TRBD2. This CDR3 has 12 residues. With 6 bases clipped from V and 3 bases from J, the junction kept 3 bases outside the gene matches. Germline-derived CDR1 and CDR2 are SQVTM and ANQGSEA. The CDR3: CSVYSGEETQYF. The DNA of the CDR3 is TGCAGCGTCTATAGCGGGGAAGAGACCCAGTACTTC.